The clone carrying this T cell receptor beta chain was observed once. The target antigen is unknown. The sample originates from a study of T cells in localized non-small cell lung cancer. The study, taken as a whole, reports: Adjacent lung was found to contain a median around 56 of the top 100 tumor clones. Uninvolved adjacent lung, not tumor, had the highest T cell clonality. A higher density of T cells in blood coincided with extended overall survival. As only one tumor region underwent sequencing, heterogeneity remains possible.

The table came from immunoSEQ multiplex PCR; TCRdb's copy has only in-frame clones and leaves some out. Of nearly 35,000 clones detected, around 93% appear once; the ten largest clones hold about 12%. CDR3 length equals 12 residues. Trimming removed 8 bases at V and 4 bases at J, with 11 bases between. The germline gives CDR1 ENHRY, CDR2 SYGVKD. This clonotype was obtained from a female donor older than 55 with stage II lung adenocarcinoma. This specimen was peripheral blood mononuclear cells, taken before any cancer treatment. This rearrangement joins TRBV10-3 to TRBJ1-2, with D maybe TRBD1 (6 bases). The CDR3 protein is CAIHAGAYGYTF. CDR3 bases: TGTGCCATCCACGCAGGGGCCTATGGCTACACCTTC.